This TCR beta chain is drawn from a study of somatic mutations in cytotoxic T cells in rheumatoid arthritis. Overall study: Patient blood, approximately 32 ml in EDTA, was obtained immediately after diagnosis and prior to the start of any treatment.

Germline V lookup: CDR1 KGHSH, CDR2 LQKENI. The V segment lost 2 bases and the J segment 7 bases; nucleotides outside the gene matches: 4. The CDR3 is made up of 14 amino acids. Turning to this clone: The antigen remains undetermined.

Study-wide results and limits: The study found CD8+ clonality increased with age in rheumatoid arthritis patients, not healthy controls. Exceedance of 20% of CD8+ cells by the largest CD8+ clone occurred in about an eighth of the roughly 60 patients.

Only in-frame clones appear in the TCRdb table, and some are missing; sequencing was by immunoSEQ multiplex PCR. The table lists 2,500 to 3,000 clones, around 83% of them singletons, with approximately 46% in the top ten. This chain uses TRBV18 with TRBJ1-2, with 10 bases identical to TRBD1. The sample was CD8+ T cells sorted from blood. This TCR was sampled from a man aged 60 to 69 with rheumatoid arthritis. CDR3 loop: CASSPDRGQSGYTF. The CDR3 DNA reads TGTGCCAGCTCACCAGACAGGGGGCAGAGTGGCTACACCTTC.